This T cell receptor (beta chain) was identified in a study of control samples from healthy donors and cancer patients. Clones were read by immunoSEQ multiplex PCR, and TCRdb kept only the in-frame ones, dropping some. The repertoire holds 120,000 or so clones, with approximately 89% as singletons. Germline V gene sequence: CDR1 SNHLY, CDR2 FYNNEI. V shed 7 bases and J shed 2 bases, with 11 bases lying between them. The CDR3 extends over 14 amino acids. The material sequenced was blood. The sequence was collected from a man between 60 and 70 years old in good health. J is TRBJ1-4 and V is TRBV2; D not certain. Here the CDR3 DNA reads TGTGCCAGCATCTCACCCTCCACTAATGAAAAACTGTTTTTT. Encoded protein: CASISPSTNEKLFF.